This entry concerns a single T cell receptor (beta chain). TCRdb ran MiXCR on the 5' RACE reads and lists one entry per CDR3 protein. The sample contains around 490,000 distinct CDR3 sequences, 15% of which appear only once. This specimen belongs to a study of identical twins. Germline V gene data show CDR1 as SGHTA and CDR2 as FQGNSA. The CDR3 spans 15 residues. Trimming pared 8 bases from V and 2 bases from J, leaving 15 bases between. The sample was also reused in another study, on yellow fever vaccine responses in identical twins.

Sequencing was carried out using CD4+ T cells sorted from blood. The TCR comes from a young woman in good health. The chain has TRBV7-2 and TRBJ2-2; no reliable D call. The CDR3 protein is CASSRAPANTGELFF. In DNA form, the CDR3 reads TGTGCCAGCTCTCGGGCCCCTGCCAACACCGGGGAGCTGTTTTTT. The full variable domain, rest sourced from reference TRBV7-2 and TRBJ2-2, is GAGVSQSPSNKVTEKGKDVELRCDPISGHTALYWYRQSLGQGLEFLIYFQGNSAPDKSGLPSDRFSAERTGGSVSTLTIQRTQQEDSAVYLCASSRAPANTGELFFGEGSRLTVL.